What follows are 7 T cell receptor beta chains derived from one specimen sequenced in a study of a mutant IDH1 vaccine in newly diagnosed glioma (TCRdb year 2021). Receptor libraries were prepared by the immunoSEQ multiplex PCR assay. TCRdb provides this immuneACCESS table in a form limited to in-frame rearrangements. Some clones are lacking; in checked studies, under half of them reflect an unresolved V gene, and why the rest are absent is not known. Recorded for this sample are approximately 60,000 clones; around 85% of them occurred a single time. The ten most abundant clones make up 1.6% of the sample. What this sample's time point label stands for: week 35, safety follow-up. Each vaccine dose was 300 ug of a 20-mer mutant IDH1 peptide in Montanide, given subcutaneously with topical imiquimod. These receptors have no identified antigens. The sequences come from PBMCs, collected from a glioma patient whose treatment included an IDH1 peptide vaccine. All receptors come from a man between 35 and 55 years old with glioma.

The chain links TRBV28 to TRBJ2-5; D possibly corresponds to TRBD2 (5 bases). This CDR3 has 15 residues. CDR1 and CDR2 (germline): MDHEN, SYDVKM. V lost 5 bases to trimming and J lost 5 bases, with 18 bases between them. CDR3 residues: CASSIAGDPLETQYF. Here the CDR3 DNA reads TGTGCCAGCAGTATAGCCGGGGATCCCCTTGAGACCCAGTACTTC.

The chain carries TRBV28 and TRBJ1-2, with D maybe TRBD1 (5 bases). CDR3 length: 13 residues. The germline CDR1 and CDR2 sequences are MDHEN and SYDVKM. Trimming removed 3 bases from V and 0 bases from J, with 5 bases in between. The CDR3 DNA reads TGTGCCAGCAGTTTGACAGCTAACTATGGCTACACCTTC. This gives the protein CASSLTANYGYTF.

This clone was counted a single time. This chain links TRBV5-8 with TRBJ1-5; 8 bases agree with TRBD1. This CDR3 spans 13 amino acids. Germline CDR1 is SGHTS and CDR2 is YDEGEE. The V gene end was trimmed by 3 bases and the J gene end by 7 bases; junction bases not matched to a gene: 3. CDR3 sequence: CASSSDREQPQHF. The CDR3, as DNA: TGTGCCAGCAGCTCGGACAGGGAACAGCCCCAGCATTTT.

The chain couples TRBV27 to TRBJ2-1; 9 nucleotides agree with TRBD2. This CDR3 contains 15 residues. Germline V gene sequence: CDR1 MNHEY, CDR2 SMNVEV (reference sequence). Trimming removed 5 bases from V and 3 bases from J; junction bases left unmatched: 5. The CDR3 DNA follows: TGTGCCAGCAGTCCTACTAGCGGGTACTACAATGAGCAGTTCTTC. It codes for CASSPTSGYYNEQFF.

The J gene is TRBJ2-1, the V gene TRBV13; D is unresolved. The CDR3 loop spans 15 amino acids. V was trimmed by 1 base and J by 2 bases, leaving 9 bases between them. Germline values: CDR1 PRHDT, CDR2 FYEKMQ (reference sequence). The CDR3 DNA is TGTGCCAGCAGCTTAGCCCGGTACCCCTACAATGAGCAGTTCTTC. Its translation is CASSLARYPYNEQFF.

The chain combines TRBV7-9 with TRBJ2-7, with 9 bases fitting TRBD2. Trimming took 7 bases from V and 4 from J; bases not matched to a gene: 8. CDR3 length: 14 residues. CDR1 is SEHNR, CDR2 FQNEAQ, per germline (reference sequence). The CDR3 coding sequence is TGTGCCAGCACTTTCTCGGGACTAGCTTACGAGCAGTACTTC. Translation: CASTFSGLAYEQYF.

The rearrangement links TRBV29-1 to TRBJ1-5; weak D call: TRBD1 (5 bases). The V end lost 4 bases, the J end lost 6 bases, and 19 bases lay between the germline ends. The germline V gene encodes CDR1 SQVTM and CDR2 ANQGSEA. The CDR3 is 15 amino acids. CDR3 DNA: TGCAGCGTTGCTTCCGGGACGACGGCGGGTCAGCCCCAGCATTTT. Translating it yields CSVASGTTAGQPQHF.